These T cell receptor beta chains were read from a single sample in a study of CD8+ T cells in alopecia areata. The repertoire was sequenced with immunoSEQ multiplex PCR; TCRdb's copy has only in-frame clones and lacks some. The top ten hold 0.91% of the sample, which has about 160,000 clones, around three fifths seen once. This specimen consisted of CD4+ T cells sorted from blood, obtained at week 4, from a patient treated with tofacitinib. These receptors originate from a human donor with alopecia areata. CDR3s include the opening cysteine and the closing phenylalanine or tryptophan. A D gene is named only where the DNA matches it firmly. Some rows have no size entry. The others give once, few or many, or a class for an expanded clone.

cdr3_nt | cdr3_aa | clone_size | d_call | j_call | v_call
TGCGCCAGCAGCCAAGCCGACCTAACCAATCAGCCCCAGCATTTT | CASSQADLTNQPQHF | few | . | TRBJ1-5 | TRBV4-1
TGTGCCAGCAGCCCCAGGGGGCAGACCCAGTACTTC | CASSPRGQTQYF | few | TRBD1 | TRBJ2-5 | TRBV7-9
TGTGCCAGCAGCCGCGGGACGGATTACGAGCAGTACTTC | CASSRGTDYEQYF | . | . | TRBJ2-7 | TRBV7-2
TGTGCCAGCAGCCCATCCAGAGGCGAGCAGTACTTC | CASSPSRGEQYF | . | . | TRBJ2-7 | TRBV7-2
TGCAGCGTTGCACCCTTTAGCGGGGTCTCCTACAATGAGCAGTTCTTC | CSVAPFSGVSYNEQFF | few | TRBD2 | TRBJ2-1 | TRBV29-1
TGTGCCAGCAGCTTATCGAGCGCAGAGACCCAGTACTTC | CASSLSSAETQYF | few | . | TRBJ2-5 | TRBV11-2
TGTGCCAGCAGTTTATCAGGTTTACCCTCCGAGCAGTACTTC | CASSLSGLPSEQYF | once | . | TRBJ2-7 | TRBV27
TGCAGCGTTGGCTTGGGAGTGGGTCAGCCCCAGCATTTT | CSVGLGVGQPQHF | once | . | TRBJ1-5 | TRBV29-1
TGTGCCTGGAGTATGCGTCCTCGGGTTTCAACCTATGGCTACACCTTC | CAWSMRPRVSTYGYTF | . | . | TRBJ1-2 | TRBV30
TGCGCCAGCACCATTGGACTAGCGGGGGAAGAGACCCAGTACTTC | CASTIGLAGEETQYF | . | TRBD2 | TRBJ2-5 | TRBV5-1
TGTGCCAGCAGTCTGGACAGCTACGAGCAGTACTTC | CASSLDSYEQYF | few | . | TRBJ2-7 | TRBV6-5
TGTGCCAGCAGCACGGTGGGGGCCGGGGATACGCAGTATTTT | CASSTVGAGDTQYF | . | . | TRBJ2-3 | TRBV7-3
TGTGCCAGCAGCCGATATGGAACGAACACTGAAGCTTTCTTT | CASSRYGTNTEAFF | . | . | TRBJ1-1 | TRBV6-5
TGTGCCTGGAGTGTGGGCAGGGATGGCTCACCCCTCCACTTT | CAWSVGRDGSPLHF | . | . | TRBJ1-6 | TRBV30
TGTGCCTGGAGTGTTGTGGACCGGAGCTACGAGCAGTACTTC | CAWSVVDRSYEQYF | . | . | TRBJ2-7 | TRBV30
TGTGCCTGGACCACCTACAGGGGCGACTATGGCTACACCTTC | CAWTTYRGDYGYTF | . | TRBD1 | TRBJ1-2 | TRBV30
TGTGCCAGCAGTGACCACAGGGGAGAAGAGACCCAGTACTTC | CASSDHRGEETQYF | . | TRBD1 | TRBJ2-5 | TRBV25-1
TGTGCCTGGAGGGTGGCGGAGACCCAGTACTTC | CAWRVAETQYF | few | . | TRBJ2-5 | TRBV30